Here is one T cell receptor (beta chain) with its context. Its antigen is still unknown. The sample belongs to a study of blood T cells in healthy people across ages. Overall study results and limits: The fall in TCR beta diversity per million T cells was roughly linear with age. The long-lived group displayed more naive CD4+ cells, plus higher diversity, than the aged donors did.

A second roughly 7 to 11 cycle PCR used barcoded and J-beta primers. TCRdb reprocessed the 5' RACE reads via MiXCR and lists one record per CDR3 protein. The sample holds under 850,000 distinct CDR3 sequences, about 34% seen once. V lost 0 bases and J 4 bases, leaving 15 bases between the germline ends. The CDR3 extends over 15 amino acids. Germline V lookup: CDR1 DFQATT, CDR2 SNEGSKA (reference sequence). This rearrangement joins TRBV20-1 to TRBJ1-2, with D possibly TRBD1 on 5 matching bases. What was sequenced was blood. The receptor's source is a man younger than 35 in good health. The CDR3 bases are TGCAGTGCTAGAGATAACCGGGGCACCGTCTATGGCTACACCTTC. As protein: CSARDNRGTVYGYTF.